Shown below are 6 T cell receptor beta chains from a single sample sequenced in a study of immune evolution from preneoplasia to lung adenocarcinoma. TCRdb's copy holds only in-frame clones and misses some; the assay was immunoSEQ multiplex PCR. This sample has approximately 7,600 clones; about two thirds occur once, and the top ten carry about a tenth. Sequencing input: FFPE lung adenocarcinoma in situ tissue. The receptors originated from a donor older than 65 with lung adenocarcinoma. Some clones in this sample may be carry-over from other donors' samples.

The CDR3 protein is CASSYIGSGANVLTF. DNA for the CDR3: TGTGCCAGCAGTTACATCGGTTCTGGGGCCAACGTCCTGACTTTC. This sequence joins TRBV6-5 and TRBJ2-6; D remains unclear. Trimming left V 2 bases short and J 1 base short, with 6 bases between. CDR3 length equals 15 residues. Germline CDR1 MNHEY, CDR2 SVGAGI.

The gene calls are TRBV15 and TRBJ1-2; D is unclear. The CDR3 is 12 amino acids. Germline loops: CDR1 LNHNV, CDR2 YYDKDF (reference sequence). Trimming cost V 5 bases and J 2 bases, with 6 bases left between them. CDR3 residues: CATSGVNYGYTF. As DNA, the CDR3 is TGTGCCACCAGCGGGGTGAACTATGGCTACACCTTC.

This chain links TRBV29-1 with TRBJ1-5; D gene uncertain. V was pared by 6 bases and J by 6 bases, with 15 bases between. Germline CDR1 reads SQVTM; CDR2 reads ANQGSEA. The CDR3 is made up of 13 amino acids. The CDR3 DNA reads TGCAGCGTCGTGGACGGAGGTTCTCAGCCCCAGCATTTT. This translates into CSVVDGGSQPQHF. Filled out from reference TRBV29-1 and TRBJ1-5, the complete variable domain reads SAVISQKPSRDICQRGTSLTIQCQVDSQVTMMFWYRQQPGQSLTLIATANQGSEATYESGFVIDKFPISRPNLTFSTLTVSNMSPEDSSIYLCSVVDGGSQPQHFGDGTRLSIL.

This chain joins TRBV28 and TRBJ2-7, with 10 nucleotides matching TRBD1. The CDR3 covers 15 residues. V was pared by 6 bases and J by 4 bases, with 9 bases of the junction left unmatched. Germline V lookup: CDR1 MDHEN, CDR2 SYDVKM. CDR3 DNA sequence: TGTGCCAGCAGCCCCCTGGGACAGGGGATTTACGAGCAGTACTTC. Protein sequence: CASSPLGQGIYEQYF.

The chain employs TRBV2 and TRBJ1-4; no reliable D call. The germline V gene encodes CDR1 SNHLY and CDR2 FYNNEI. Trimming cost V 7 bases and J 13 bases, with 10 bases left between them. The CDR3 has 10 residues. The CDR3 DNA follows: TGTGCCAGCATGCGTGGTAGACTGTTTTTT. This codes for CASMRGRLFF.

The V gene is TRBV18, the J gene TRBJ1-3, with D unresolved. The V and J ends lost 3 bases and 4 bases respectively, with 16 bases between them. The CDR3 has 16 residues. The germline V gene encodes CDR1 KGHSH and CDR2 LQKENI. CDR3 coding DNA: TGTGCCAGCTCACCCCCCAACGACATGGGAGGAAACACCATATATTTT. Translation gives CASSPPNDMGGNTIYF.